This entry features one T cell receptor (beta chain) sequence. The target antigen is unknown. TCRdb itself ran the reads through MiXCR, one entry per CDR3 protein. Here the sample spans around 340,000 distinct CDR3 sequences, almost 30% being singletons. This specimen belongs to a study of T cell repertoires in cytomegalovirus infection. The wider study: HLA-B-restricted CMV epitopes that are well studied, plus recently identified HLA-C-restricted ones, were used by the study.

Regarding the study as a whole: Frequencies of public TCR beta families were cumulated, and this identified carriers of CMV plus the relevant HLA.

The germline V gene has CDR1 SNHLY and CDR2 FYNNEI. V lost 3 bases, J lost 5 bases, and 10 bases lay in between. This CDR3 contains 14 residues. The input for sequencing was cultured PBMCs, taken from culture after CMV antigen stimulation. This sequence was found in a human donor in good health (CMV status not recorded). Some clones in this sample may be carry-over from other donors' samples. This chain connects TRBV2 to TRBJ1-4; TRBD1 is a possible D gene (5 bases). CDR3 coding DNA: TGTGCCAGCAGTGACGGGGGAAGGAATGAAAAACTGTTTTTT. It codes for CASSDGGRNEKLFF.